The clone carrying this TCR beta chain appeared many times. Antigen: not known. These data are taken from a study of breast tumors, draining lymph nodes, adjacent tissues. Whole-study results and caveats: Compared with basal-like, luminal-like tumors shared significantly more repertoire with nontumor tissue. Tumor repertoires ranked between lymph nodes and nontumor tissue in diversity, with V and J gene preferences. Tumor T cell lymph node origin was a supported hypothesis, not proven. The data were judged consistent with most tumor T cells coming from lymph node and expanding in tumor.

TCRdb called the multiplex PCR reads again in MiXCR, with one record for every CDR3 protein. The table includes 150,000 to 200,000 distinct CDR3 sequences, 33% detected once. The trim removed 6 bases at V and 3 bases at J, leaving 4 bases unmatched. Germline CDR1 reads DFQATT; CDR2 reads SNEGSKA (reference sequence). The CDR3 loop spans 13 amino acids. Axillary draining lymph nodes of breast cancer patients supplied the node samples. The gene calls are TRBV20-1 and TRBJ1-5; TRBD1 aligns across 8 bases. Sequenced material: axillary lymph node tissue. The sequence derives from a female donor with breast cancer. Some clones in this sample may be carry-over from other donors' samples. The CDR3: CSAQTGDNQPQHF. The CDR3 DNA is TGCAGTGCGCAGACAGGGGACAATCAGCCCCAGCATTTT.